These T cell receptor beta chains were read from a single sample in a study of PD-L1 blockade in urothelial cancer. TCRdb keeps only in-frame clones here, not all; method: immunoSEQ multiplex PCR. The sample holds 86,000 or so clones, over 65% seen once. Material: PBMCs, obtained around atezolizumab (anti-PD-L1) treatment. The receptors derive from a man aged 55-75 years with urothelial cancer. Each CDR3 is given with its conserved first and last residue. The D gene is left open where the match is weak. Size is stated for part of the rows, as once, few or many counts, or as a class when the clone is expanded.

j_call: TRBJ1-5; clone_size: NA; v_call: TRBV19; d_call: NA; cdr3_aa: CASSLYSDQPQHF; cdr3_nt: TGTGCCAGTAGTCTCTATAGCGATCAGCCCCAGCATTTT
j_call: TRBJ1-2; clone_size: few; v_call: TRBV7-2; d_call: TRBD1; cdr3_aa: CASSFFGTGNYGYTF; cdr3_nt: TGTGCCAGCAGCTTCTTTGGGACAGGGAACTATGGCTACACCTTC
j_call: TRBJ2-5; clone_size: NA; v_call: TRBV2; d_call: NA; cdr3_aa: CASSVQGRETQYF; cdr3_nt: TGTGCCAGCAGTGTCCAGGGTAGGGAGACCCAGTACTTC
j_call: TRBJ2-1; clone_size: NA; v_call: TRBV30; d_call: TRBD1; cdr3_aa: CAWSRTGTFEQFF; cdr3_nt: TGTGCCTGGAGTCGGACAGGGACATTTGAGCAGTTCTTC
j_call: TRBJ1-3; clone_size: NA; v_call: TRBV18; d_call: NA; cdr3_aa: CASSVGGRDGNTIYF; cdr3_nt: TGTGCCAGCTCCGTGGGAGGAAGGGACGGAAACACCATATATTTT
j_call: TRBJ2-7; clone_size: NA; v_call: TRBV28; d_call: NA; cdr3_aa: CATRLDFTELSYEQYF; cdr3_nt: TGTGCCACTAGACTGGACTTCACAGAGTTGTCCTACGAGCAGTACTTC
j_call: TRBJ1-1; clone_size: NA; v_call: TRBV5-8; d_call: NA; cdr3_aa: CASIPLRGGTEAFF; cdr3_nt: TGTGCCAGCATCCCCCTGAGGGGGGGGACTGAAGCTTTCTTT
j_call: TRBJ2-7; clone_size: NA; v_call: TRBV28; d_call: NA; cdr3_aa: CASSIIGTVGGGEQYF; cdr3_nt: TGTGCCAGCAGTATAATCGGGACAGTCGGGGGAGGCGAGCAGTACTTC
j_call: TRBJ1-3; clone_size: NA; v_call: TRBV5-1; d_call: TRBD1; cdr3_aa: CASSRDRVSSDLSGNTIYF; cdr3_nt: TGCGCCAGCAGCCGGGACAGGGTGTCGAGCGACCTCTCTGGAAACACCATATATTTT
j_call: TRBJ2-2; clone_size: NA; v_call: TRBV9; d_call: TRBD2; cdr3_aa: CASSLSGRAGTGELFF; cdr3_nt: TGTGCCAGCAGCCTTAGCGGGAGGGCCGGGACCGGGGAGCTGTTTTTT
j_call: TRBJ1-2; clone_size: few; v_call: TRBV12-5; d_call: TRBD1; cdr3_aa: CASGDGQGFGYTF; cdr3_nt: TGTGCTAGTGGAGATGGACAGGGTTTTGGCTACACCTTC
j_call: TRBJ1-2; clone_size: once; v_call: TRBV5-1; d_call: TRBD1; cdr3_aa: CASSMGQGFSGYTF; cdr3_nt: TGCGCCAGCAGCATGGGACAGGGGTTCTCTGGCTACACCTTC
j_call: TRBJ1-5; clone_size: NA; v_call: TRBV6-5; d_call: TRBD1; cdr3_aa: CASSFDRGNQPQHF; cdr3_nt: TGTGCCAGCAGCTTTGACAGGGGAAATCAGCCCCAGCATTTT